The source of this TCR beta chain is a study of T cell repertoires in cytomegalovirus infection. About the study: The authors relied on CMV epitopes, both recently identified HLA-C-restricted and well-studied HLA-B-restricted. CMV infection and matching HLA type were both indicated by public TCR beta signatures.

Study findings and constraints: Within the response measured ex vivo, HLA-C-restricted CMV-specific TCR beta clonotypes were dominant.

TCRdb re-called the reads with MiXCR, one entry per CDR3 protein. The sample carries about 890,000 distinct CDR3 sequences, more than 25% recorded once. This clonotype was recorded a few times. The antigen is undetermined. Trimming stripped 6 bases from V and 1 base from J, with 13 bases between. Germline V gene lookup returns CDR1 SEHNR and CDR2 FQNEAQ (reference sequence). This CDR3 is built from 15 residues. The origin of this receptor is a human donor in good health (CMV status not recorded). Some clones in this sample may be carry-over from other donors' samples. The specimen comprised cultured CD8+ T cells from PBMCs, sampled from culture after CMV antigen stimulation. The chain is built from TRBV7-9 and TRBJ1-5; possible D gene TRBD1, 6 bases. Here the CDR3 DNA reads TGTGCCAGCAGTGATACAGGGAGCAGCAATCAGCCCCAGCATTTT. This encodes CASSDTGSSNQPQHF.